This passage covers 19 T cell receptor beta chains from one sample sequenced in a study of blood T cell repertoires in COVID-19. The protocol was immunoSEQ multiplex PCR, while the TCRdb copy is restricted to in-frame clones and leaves out a portion. The sample contains about 180,000 clones, roughly nine tenths of which appear only once. Sequencing was done on a sample of PBMCs or T cells enriched from blood (not recorded which). These receptors originate from a woman in her 40s with acute COVID-19.

The CDR3 DNA is TGCGCCAGCAGCCAAGATGGGGCGGGGGTTCGGAGCGAGCAGTACTTC. Protein: CASSQDGAGVRSEQYF. The J gene is TRBJ2-7, the V gene TRBV4-3; 7 positions match TRBD2. V shed 0 bases, J shed 6 bases, and the junction held 11 bases outside the gene matches. The CDR3 totals 16 residues. The germline CDR1 and CDR2 sequences are LGHNA and YSLEER.

V is TRBV7-2 and J is TRBJ2-1; 10 bases line up with TRBD2. The V and J ends lost 5 bases and 7 bases, in that order; junction bases with no gene match: 14. This CDR3 has 17 residues. Per germline, CDR1 SGHTA and CDR2 FQGNSA. The CDR3 spells CASSPRLAGARGNEQFF. In nucleotides, the CDR3 is TGTGCCAGCAGCCCGAGACTAGCGGGTGCCCGTGGGAATGAGCAGTTCTTC.

The rearrangement links TRBV3-1 (or the pseudogene TRBV3-2) to TRBJ1-1; D is perhaps TRBD1 (5 bases). The CDR3 runs to 16 residues. Germline loops: CDR1 LGHDT, CDR2 YNNKEL (reference sequence). V shed 0 bases and J shed 3 bases, with 14 bases lying between them. As DNA, the CDR3 is TGTGCCAGCAGCCAAGACCTGGGAGGGGCGTACACTGAAGCTTTCTTT. Protein sequence: CASSQDLGGAYTEAFF.

The chain employs TRBV28 and TRBJ2-3; D gene unclear. Germline CDR1 and CDR2: MDHEN and SYDVKM. Trimming removed 10 bases at V and 2 bases at J, with 10 bases between. The CDR3 covers 12 residues. The CDR3 sequence is CATSFVTDTQYF. The DNA of the CDR3 is TGTGCCACCTCGTTTGTCACAGATACGCAGTATTTT. Supplemented by reference TRBV28 and TRBJ2-3, the full variable domain reads DVKVTQSSRYLVKRTGEKVFLECVQDMDHENMFWYRQDPGLGLRLIYFSYDVKMKEKGDIPEGYSVSREKKERFSLILESASTNQTSMYLCATSFVTDTQYFGPGTRLTVL.

The rearrangement joins TRBV5-4 to TRBJ2-5, with D maybe TRBD2 (6 bases). There are 14 residues in the CDR3. V lost 4 bases, J lost 5 bases, and 15 bases lay in between. The V gene's germline CDR1 is SGHNT and CDR2 YYREEE (reference sequence). This chain's CDR3 is CASSPYSGPETQYF. The CDR3 DNA is TGTGCCAGCAGCCCTTATAGCGGCCCGGAGACCCAGTACTTC.

This clone has more than one count but fewer than ten. This chain connects TRBV7-8 to TRBJ2-3; TRBD2 might be the D (5 bases). The germline CDR1 and CDR2 sequences are SGHVS and FQNEAQ. The ends were cut back, 1 base at V and 9 bases at J, with 14 bases in the middle. This CDR3 contains 14 residues. CDR3 protein: CASSLVRVSGTQYF. The CDR3 DNA reads as TGTGCCAGCAGCTTAGTGCGGGTATCTGGGACGCAGTATTTT.

V is TRBV5-1 and J is TRBJ2-1, with D possibly being TRBD2 (6 bases). Germline CDR1 and CDR2: SGHRS and YFSETQ. The CDR3 runs 15 residues. Trimming pared 5 bases from V and 3 bases from J, leaving 15 bases between. The CDR3 region is CASRGQGGIYNEQFF. In DNA, the CDR3 is TGCGCCAGCAGAGGCCAGGGAGGTATCTACAATGAGCAGTTCTTC. The whole variable domain, filled in from reference TRBV5-1 and TRBJ2-1, reads KAGVTQTPRYLIKTRGQQVTLSCSPISGHRSVSWYQQTPGQGLQFLFEYFSETQRNKGNFPGRFSGRQFSNSRSEMNVSTLELGDSALYLCASRGQGGIYNEQFFGPGTRLTVL.

The genes are TRBV5-1 and TRBJ2-3; 8 bases are shared with TRBD2. CDR3 size: 14 residues. J lost 1 base, V lost 5 bases, and 3 bases had no gene match. CDR1 is SGHRS, CDR2 YFSETQ, per germline. The CDR3: CASRLTSGTDTQYF. CDR3 sequence (DNA): TGCGCCAGCAGGCTGACTAGCGGCACAGATACGCAGTATTTT. The variable domain in full, completed from reference TRBV5-1 and TRBJ2-3, reads KAGVTQTPRYLIKTRGQQVTLSCSPISGHRSVSWYQQTPGQGLQFLFEYFSETQRNKGNFPGRFSGRQFSNSRSEMNVSTLELGDSALYLCASRLTSGTDTQYFGPGTRLTVL.

The gene calls are TRBV4-1 and TRBJ1-5, with TRBD1 identical over 7 bases. This CDR3 region has 18 residues. Germline assignment: CDR1 MGHRA and CDR2 YSYEKL. V gave up 0 bases and J gave up 0 bases; unmatched junction bases: 8. As DNA, the CDR3 is TGCGCCAGCAGCCAAGACCCAGGGGGATGGGATAGCAATCAGCCCCAGCATTTT. This sequence encodes CASSQDPGGWDSNQPQHF.

The chain carries TRBV5-1 and TRBJ1-2; weak D call: TRBD1 (6 bases). V was cut by 0 bases and J by 7 bases, with 22 bases left in between. The CDR3 has 17 amino acids. Germline V gives CDR1 SGHRS, CDR2 YFSETQ. CDR3 DNA: TGCGCCAGCAGCTTGGAATGGGGGGGCAGGTCCCCTTCTGGCTACACCTTC. Its protein product is CASSLEWGGRSPSGYTF.

The CDR3 sequence is CATSDLIAGGQETQYF. The CDR3 region has the DNA TGTGCCACCAGTGATTTGATAGCGGGAGGGCAAGAGACCCAGTACTTC. This rearrangement joins TRBV24-1 to TRBJ2-5, with 11 positions matching TRBD2. CDR1 is KGHDR and CDR2 is SFDVKD in the germline V gene. With 0 bases clipped from V and 2 bases from J, the junction kept 1 base outside the gene matches. The CDR3 is 16 amino acids.

This clone was counted a few times. V usage is TRBV2 and J usage is TRBJ1-2; D uncertain. The CDR3 length is 13 residues. Per germline, CDR1 SNHLY and CDR2 FYNNEI. Trimming pared 6 bases from V and 4 bases from J, leaving 12 bases between. The CDR3 DNA is TGTGCCAGCAGCCTCCAGGAACGCTATGGCTACACCTTC. As protein: CASSLQERYGYTF.

The chain couples TRBV7-9 to TRBJ2-1; the D gene is possibly TRBD1 (6 bases). The V and J ends lost 8 bases and 4 bases respectively, with 15 bases between them. Germline V gene lookup returns CDR1 SEHNR and CDR2 FQNEAQ (reference sequence). The CDR3 extends over 14 amino acids. In DNA form, the CDR3 reads TGTGCCAGCTCCGGGACATCCAATTACAATGAGCAGTTCTTC. Translating it yields CASSGTSNYNEQFF. Drawing the rest from reference TRBV7-9 and TRBJ2-1, the complete variable domain is DTGVSQNPRHKITKRGQNVTFRCDPISEHNRLYWYRQTLGQGPEFLTYFQNEAQLEKSRLLSDRFSAERPKGSFSTLEIQRTEQGDSAMYLCASSGTSNYNEQFFGPGTRLTVL.

The CDR3 loop is CASSPRQGYGYTF. The DNA for the CDR3 is TGTGCCAGCAGCCCTCGACAGGGCTATGGCTACACCTTC. J is TRBJ1-2 and V is TRBV9, with TRBD1 matching 7 bases. After removal of 4 bases from V and 4 bases from J, the junction contained 4 bases not matched to a gene. The CDR3 length is 13 residues. The germline V gene has CDR1 SGDLS and CDR2 YYNGEE.

The J gene is TRBJ2-2, the V gene TRBV5-4, with 11 nucleotides matching TRBD1. Trimming at V came to 1 base and at J to 4 bases, leaving 3 bases not matched to a gene. The CDR3 sequence is 16 residues long. Germline assignment: CDR1 SGHNT and CDR2 YYREEE (reference sequence). The CDR3 DNA reads as TGTGCCAGCAGCTTGAAGGGGACAGGGGGCACCGGGGAGCTGTTTTTT. It encodes CASSLKGTGGTGELFF. Complete variable domain (other parts from reference TRBV5-4 and TRBJ2-2): ETGVTQSPTHLIKTRGQQVTLRCSSQSGHNTVSWYQQALGQGPQFIFQYYREEENGRGNFPPRFSGLQFPNYSSELNVNALELDDSALYLCASSLKGTGGTGELFFGEGSRLTVL.

CDR3 bases: TGTGCCATAGGGACTAGCGGGAGTAGCGGGGAGCTGTTTTTT. Residues: CAIGTSGSSGELFF. The chain carries TRBV6-6 and TRBJ2-2, with 14 positions matching TRBD2. Germline CDR1 and CDR2: MNHNY and SVGAGI (reference sequence). This CDR3 is built from 14 residues. V was pared by 10 bases and J by 7 bases, with 5 bases of the junction left unmatched.

V gene TRBV19 combines with J gene TRBJ2-5; 7 positions match TRBD2. J was trimmed by 1 base and V by 5 bases; bases with no gene match: 16. CDR1 is LNHDA, CDR2 SQIVND, per germline (reference sequence). The CDR3 covers 18 residues. The CDR3 DNA follows: TGTGCCAGTAGTCCCAATCTCTCATGGGGGGGTAGCCAAGAGACCCAGTACTTC. Protein sequence: CASSPNLSWGGSQETQYF.

The chain joins TRBV4-1 to TRBJ1-2, with TRBD1 matching over 10 bases. The J segment lost 2 bases and the V segment lost 4 bases, leaving 10 bases of the junction unmatched. The CDR3 runs 17 residues. The germline V gene has CDR1 MGHRA and CDR2 YSYEKL. The CDR3 spells CASSPRQGASLNYGYTF. The CDR3 nucleotides read TGCGCCAGCAGCCCACGACAGGGGGCGTCCCTCAACTATGGCTACACCTTC.

The V call is TRBV7-2, the J call TRBJ1-2, with TRBD1 matching 8 bases. Germline lookup yields CDR1 SGHTA and CDR2 FQGNSA. The V and J ends lost 3 bases and 8 bases, in that order; junction bases with no gene match: 11. The CDR3 runs 15 residues. The CDR3 sequence: CASSFGTGNSGGYTF. In nucleotides, the CDR3 is TGTGCCAGCAGCTTTGGGACAGGAAACTCTGGGGGCTACACCTTC.